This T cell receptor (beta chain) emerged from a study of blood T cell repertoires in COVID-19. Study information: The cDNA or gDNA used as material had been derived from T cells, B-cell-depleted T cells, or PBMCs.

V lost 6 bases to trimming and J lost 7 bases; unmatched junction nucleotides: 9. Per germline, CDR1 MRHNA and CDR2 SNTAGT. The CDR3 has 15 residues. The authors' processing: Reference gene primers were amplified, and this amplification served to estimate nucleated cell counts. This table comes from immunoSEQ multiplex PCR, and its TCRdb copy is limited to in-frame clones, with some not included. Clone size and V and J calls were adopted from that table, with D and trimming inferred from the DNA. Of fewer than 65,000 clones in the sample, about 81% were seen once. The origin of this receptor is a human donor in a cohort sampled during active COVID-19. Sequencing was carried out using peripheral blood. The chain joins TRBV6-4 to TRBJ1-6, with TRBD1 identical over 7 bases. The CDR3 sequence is CASREEGAGNSPLHF. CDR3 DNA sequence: TGTGCCAGCAGAGAGGAGGGGGCAGGGAATTCACCCCTCCACTTT.